The 14 T cell receptor beta chains presented below share a single source sample, sequenced in a study of identical twins. TCRdb re-derived calls from the 5' RACE reads in MiXCR, one entry per CDR3 protein. The sample contains 550,000 to 800,000 distinct CDR3 sequences, less than 9% of which appear only once. These same records also appear under a second study, on yellow fever vaccine responses in identical twins.

Material: PBMCs. These receptors all stem from a woman aged 18-35 years in good health.

The chain employs TRBV7-8 and TRBJ1-5; D not certain. Germline CDR1 is SGHVS and CDR2 is FQNEAQ. Trimming removed 1 base from V and 3 bases from J, with 7 bases in between. There are 14 residues in the CDR3. In nucleotides, the CDR3 is TGTGCCAGCAGCTTAGGACACCACAATCAGCCCCAGCATTTT. Its protein is CASSLGHHNQPQHF.

In this sample, this clonotype turned up a few times. The chain has TRBV5-1 and TRBJ2-1; 11 bases map to TRBD2. The J segment lost 9 bases and the V segment lost 0 bases, leaving 8 bases of the junction unmatched. The CDR3 totals 16 residues. Germline V lookup: CDR1 SGHRS, CDR2 YFSETQ. In nucleotides, the CDR3 is TGCGCCAGCAGCTTGGTTTTAGCGGGGGGGCCGGGTGAGCAGTTCTTC. It encodes CASSLVLAGGPGEQFF. Drawing the rest from reference TRBV5-1 and TRBJ2-1, the complete variable domain is KAGVTQTPRYLIKTRGQQVTLSCSPISGHRSVSWYQQTPGQGLQFLFEYFSETQRNKGNFPGRFSGRQFSNSRSEMNVSTLELGDSALYLCASSLVLAGGPGEQFFGPGTRLTVL.

This clonotype was detected many times. The chain is built from TRBV20-1 and TRBJ2-5; D unresolved. CDR3 length: 13 amino acids. Germline V gene sequence: CDR1 DFQATT, CDR2 SNEGSKA (reference sequence). V lost 1 base and J 7 bases, leaving 13 bases between the germline ends. The CDR3 bases are TGCAGTGCTAGAGGAGGTCTGGCAGGGACCCAGTACTTC. It encodes CSARGGLAGTQYF.

This clonotype was recorded at least ten times. The V and J genes are TRBV18 and TRBJ1-1; D ambiguous. Germline-derived CDR1 and CDR2 are KGHSH and LQKENI. Trimming left V 2 bases short and J 1 base short, with 2 bases between. The CDR3 spans 12 residues. This chain's CDR3 is CASSPGNTEAFF. The CDR3 region has the DNA TGTGCCAGCTCACCAGGGAACACTGAAGCTTTCTTT.

The chain recombines TRBV7-6 with TRBJ2-1; 11 bases fit TRBD2. The junction had 7 bases not matched to a gene; V was cut back by 2 bases and J by 4 bases. The CDR3 length is 17 residues. Germline loops: CDR1 SGHVS, CDR2 FNYEAQ. The CDR3 loop is CASSLSLAGGPYNEQFF. The CDR3 DNA reads TGTGCCAGCAGCTTAAGTCTAGCGGGAGGCCCATACAATGAGCAGTTCTTC.

This clonotype occurred a few times. The chain has TRBV7-9 and TRBJ2-1; D is unclear. There are 17 residues in the CDR3. Trimming removed 5 bases at V and 4 bases at J, with 21 bases between. Per the germline V gene, CDR1 is SEHNR and CDR2 is FQNEAQ (reference sequence). In DNA, the CDR3 is TGTGCCAGCAGCCCCGACTTAGCCGGGTATCCATACAATGAGCAGTTCTTC. It codes for CASSPDLAGYPYNEQFF.

This clonotype has at least ten counts. The chain joins TRBV5-1 to TRBJ2-3; 7 bases line up with TRBD1. Germline V gene lookup returns CDR1 SGHRS and CDR2 YFSETQ. With 3 bases clipped from V and 4 bases from J, the junction kept 8 bases outside the gene matches. This CDR3 contains 15 residues. The CDR3 DNA reads as TGCGCCAGCAGCTCGGGACAGCCGCTAGCAGATACGCAGTATTTT. Its translation: CASSSGQPLADTQYF.

The chain couples TRBV29-1 to TRBJ1-2, with TRBD1 identical over 8 bases. Trimming took 1 base from V and 7 from J; bases not matched to a gene: 11. The germline V gene has CDR1 SQVTM and CDR2 ANQGSEA. The CDR3 covers 15 residues. CDR3 loop: CSVEVQPLQGGGYTF. In nucleotides, the CDR3 is TGCAGCGTTGAAGTCCAACCTCTACAGGGGGGTGGCTACACCTTC.

This clonotype has at least ten counts. The CDR3 region has the DNA TGCAGCGTTGGGGGCCAGAACACTGAAGCTTTCTTT. It yields the protein CSVGGQNTEAFF. The chain recombines TRBV29-1 with TRBJ1-1, with D possibly being TRBD1 (5 bases). Germline lookup yields CDR1 SQVTM and CDR2 ANQGSEA. V dropped 4 bases and J dropped 1 base, with 7 bases sitting between them. The CDR3 length is 12 residues.

The J gene is TRBJ2-7, the V gene TRBV7-6; a possible D gene is TRBD2 (5 bases). Germline CDR1 is SGHVS and CDR2 is FNYEAQ. The CDR3 length is 16 residues. V was clipped by 0 bases and J by 3 bases, with 15 bases between them. The CDR3 region is CASSLAPASGGYEQYF. The DNA for the CDR3 is TGTGCCAGCAGCTTAGCCCCGGCAAGCGGTGGCTACGAGCAGTACTTC.

V usage is TRBV7-9 and J usage is TRBJ2-3; 8 bases match TRBD2. Germline trimming cut 7 bases from V and 7 bases from J; bases unmatched to any gene: 19. CDR3 length: 17 amino acids. Germline V gives CDR1 SEHNR, CDR2 FQNEAQ (reference sequence). DNA for the CDR3: TGTGCCAGCACCCCCCCTCAAGCGGGGGAACCGAGAAATACGCAGTATTTT. It encodes CASTPPQAGEPRNTQYF. The full variable domain, with the rest looked up from reference TRBV7-9 and TRBJ2-3, is DTGVSQNPRHKITKRGQNVTFRCDPISEHNRLYWYRQTLGQGPEFLTYFQNEAQLEKSRLLSDRFSAERPKGSFSTLEIQRTEQGDSAMYLCASTPPQAGEPRNTQYFGPGTRLTVL.

This clonotype has at least ten counts. The V call is TRBV20-1, the J call TRBJ2-1; D is possibly TRBD2 (5 bases). Deletions cut 1 base from V and 9 bases from J, with 16 bases between. Germline V gives CDR1 DFQATT, CDR2 SNEGSKA (reference sequence). The CDR3 has 14 residues. The CDR3 nucleotides read TGCAGTGCTAGAGGCTGGCGGGTGGTCGGTGAGCAGTTCTTC. Amino acids: CSARGWRVVGEQFF.

The gene calls are TRBV12-3 or TRBV12-4 and TRBJ1-1; D remains ambiguous. V lost 2 bases and J lost 3, with 10 bases in between. This CDR3 comprises 14 residues. For the CDR3, the DNA is TGTGCCAGCAGTTTACCGGGGTTTTACACTGAAGCTTTCTTT. Its protein product is CASSLPGFYTEAFF.

The CDR3 loop reads CASSSGTGRREAFF. DNA of the CDR3: TGCGCCAGCAGCTCCGGGACAGGTCGTCGTGAAGCTTTCTTT. The chain joins TRBV5-1 to TRBJ1-1; 8 nucleotides align to TRBD1. Germline V gives CDR1 SGHRS, CDR2 YFSETQ. CDR3 length: 14 residues. Trimming at V came to 3 bases and at J to 7 bases, leaving 8 bases not matched to a gene.